This paragraph covers one T cell receptor beta chain sequence. As yet, its antigen is unknown. V dropped 5 bases and J dropped 4; count of bases not matched to a gene: 11. CDR1 and CDR2 from the germline V gene are MNHEY and SMNVEV (reference sequence). CDR3 size: 18 residues. A multiplex PCR was run with 60 Vbeta primers and 13 Jbeta primers. Libraries were prepared by immunoSEQ multiplex PCR; TCRdb keeps only in-frame clonotypes and omits some of them. The repertoire table contains 100,000 to 150,000 clones. The source of the sample is a study of cytomegalovirus exposure and HLA in healthy donors. Study results and limitations: A few V segments could not be told apart, such as TRBV6-2 and TRBV6-3, and were left out. As was reported, the classifier diagnosed cytomegalovirus status with high specificity and sensitivity. Earlier findings revealed that most TCR beta V segments proved productive either about 87% or about 30% of the time.

The V call is TRBV27, the J call TRBJ1-4; 12 bases are a match to TRBD1. The TCR sequence derives from a man aged 18 to 35 in good health and CMV-seronegative. The specimen sequenced was PBMCs. CDR3 in DNA: TGTGCCAGCAGTGAATACGGGACAGGGGGCGCGGATAATGAAAAACTGTTTTTT. Translation gives CASSEYGTGGADNEKLFF.